Listed here are 8 T cell receptor beta chains from one sample, sequenced in a study of blood T cells in healthy people across ages. Primed by a sample-barcoded 5' primer and a J-beta primer mix, a second PCR proceeded for about 6 to 11 cycles. Each CDR3 protein is one row after TCRdb ran MiXCR on the 5' RACE reads. The data contain 850,000 to 950,000 distinct CDR3 sequences, more than 25% of them singletons. Sequencing was carried out using blood. Receptor source: a woman older than 75 in good health.

The rearrangement uses TRBV12-3 or TRBV12-4 and TRBJ1-1, with D uncertain. V was shortened by 6 bases and J by 5 bases, with 13 bases between the two germline ends. This CDR3 is 13 amino acids long. DNA for the CDR3: TGTGCCAGCAGACTTATCGGTTGGACTGAAGCTTTCTTT. It translates to CASRLIGWTEAFF.

The chain combines TRBV6-5 with TRBJ1-2, with no clear D. Per the germline V gene, CDR1 is MNHEY and CDR2 is SVGAGI. Trimming cost V 3 bases and J 8 bases, with 16 bases left between them. The CDR3 is 14 amino acids. CDR3 protein: CASSYDLSRKGYTF. As DNA, the CDR3 is TGTGCCAGCAGTTATGATCTCAGCCGAAAGGGCTACACCTTC.

This clonotype has ten or more counts. The V gene is TRBV3-1, the J gene TRBJ2-7, with TRBD1 matching over 8 bases. The CDR3 has 16 amino acids. Per germline, CDR1 LGHDT and CDR2 YNNKEL (reference sequence). Germline trimming cut 4 bases from V and 2 bases from J; bases unmatched to any gene: 10. CDR3 loop: CASSRSQGAFAYEQYF. CDR3 in DNA: TGTGCCAGCAGCCGATCTCAGGGGGCGTTCGCCTACGAGCAGTACTTC.

This clonotype was recorded once. The genes are TRBV11-1 and TRBJ1-2; maybe TRBD1 (5 bases). CDR3 length equals 13 residues. V was cut by 6 bases and J by 4 bases, with 12 bases left in between. The V gene's germline CDR1 is SGHAT and CDR2 FQDESV (reference sequence). The CDR3 loop reads CASSSGIGYGYTF. In nucleotides, the CDR3 is TGTGCCAGCAGTTCAGGGATAGGCTATGGCTACACCTTC.

This clonotype was counted ten times or more. The V gene is TRBV20-1, the J gene TRBJ2-5; D unresolved. The CDR3 spans 12 residues. Per germline, CDR1 DFQATT and CDR2 SNEGSKA (reference sequence). V gave up 5 bases and J gave up 7 bases, with 14 bases separating them. CDR3 region: CSAEDEAGTQYF. CDR3 DNA: TGCAGTGCTGAGGACGAGGCTGGGACCCAGTACTTC.

Points on this clonotype: A much more abundant neighbour one base away suggests this may be a read error. V usage is TRBV20-1 and J usage is TRBJ2-5, with a tentative D call TRBD2 (5 bases). V lost 6 bases to trimming and J lost 11 bases, with 28 bases between them. This CDR3 contains 15 residues. The V gene's germline CDR1 is DFQATT and CDR2 SNEGSKA (reference sequence). As DNA, the CDR3 is TGCAGTGCCCAGCGCTCGGGGATGGGGTACAATGAGCAGTACTTC. Its translation is CSAQRSGMGYNEQYF.

This clonotype has just one count. One base away lies a much larger clone, so this may be a sequencing read error. The genes are TRBV7-2 and TRBJ2-3, with TRBD2 matching 9 bases. J lost 1 base, V lost 5 bases, and 13 bases had no gene match. Germline V CDR1 and CDR2: SGHTA, FQGNSA. This CDR3 has 18 residues. The CDR3 loop is CASSPGAGGPGGTDTQYF. CDR3 DNA: TGTGCCAGCAGCCCCGGGGCGGGGGGGCCGGGTGGCACAGATACGCAGTATTTT.

Only a few counts were recorded for this clonotype. At one of its ends the junction is not consistent with the germline gene, which may arise from a read error. J is TRBJ1-1 and V is TRBV18, with D possibly being TRBD1 (6 bases). Germline CDR1 reads KGHSH; CDR2 reads LQKENI. The CDR3 sequence is 13 residues long. CDR3 in amino acids: CATSPGQNTEAFF. As DNA, the CDR3 is TGTGCCACCTCACCGGGACAGAACACTGAAGCTTTCTTT.